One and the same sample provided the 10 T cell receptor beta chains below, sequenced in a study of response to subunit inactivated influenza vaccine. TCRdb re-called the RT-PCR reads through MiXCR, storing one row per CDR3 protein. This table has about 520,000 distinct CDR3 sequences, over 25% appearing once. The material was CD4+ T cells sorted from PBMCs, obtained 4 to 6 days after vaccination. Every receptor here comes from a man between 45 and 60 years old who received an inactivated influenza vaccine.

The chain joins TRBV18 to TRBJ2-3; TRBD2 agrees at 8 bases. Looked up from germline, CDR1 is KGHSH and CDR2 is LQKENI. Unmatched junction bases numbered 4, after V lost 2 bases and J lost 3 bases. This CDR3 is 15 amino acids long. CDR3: CASSPGASGTDTQYF. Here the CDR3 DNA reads TGTGCCAGCTCACCAGGGGCTAGCGGGACAGATACGCAGTATTTT.

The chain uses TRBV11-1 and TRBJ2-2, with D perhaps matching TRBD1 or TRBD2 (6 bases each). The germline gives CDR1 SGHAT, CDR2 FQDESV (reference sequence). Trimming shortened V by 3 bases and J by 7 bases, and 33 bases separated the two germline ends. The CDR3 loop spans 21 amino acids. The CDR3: CASSLRGRQELRSGKVGELFF. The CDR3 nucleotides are TGTGCCAGCAGCTTGAGGGGCCGACAGGAACTACGTAGCGGAAAGGTCGGGGAGCTGTTTTTT.

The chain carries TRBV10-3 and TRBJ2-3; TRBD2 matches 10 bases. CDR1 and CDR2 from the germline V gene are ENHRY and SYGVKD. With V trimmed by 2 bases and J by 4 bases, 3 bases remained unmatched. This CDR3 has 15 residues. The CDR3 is CAISERLAGADTQYF. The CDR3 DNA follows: TGTGCCATCAGTGAGAGGCTAGCGGGGGCAGATACGCAGTATTTT.

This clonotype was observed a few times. This CDR3 reads CASSQDLLQGASYEQYF. In nucleotides, the CDR3 is TGCGCCAGCAGCCAAGATTTGTTACAGGGGGCCTCCTACGAGCAGTACTTC. J is TRBJ2-7 and V is TRBV4-1, with 9 bases fitting TRBD1. Germline V CDR1 and CDR2: MGHRA, YSYEKL. V lost 0 bases and J lost 0; bases outside the gene matches: 6. The CDR3 extends over 17 amino acids.

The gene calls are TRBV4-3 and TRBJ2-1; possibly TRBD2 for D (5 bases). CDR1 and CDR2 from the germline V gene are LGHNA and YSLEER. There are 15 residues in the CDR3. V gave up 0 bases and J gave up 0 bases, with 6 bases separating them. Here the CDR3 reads CASSQESGSYNEQFF. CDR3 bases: TGCGCCAGCAGCCAAGAAAGCGGCTCCTACAATGAGCAGTTCTTC.

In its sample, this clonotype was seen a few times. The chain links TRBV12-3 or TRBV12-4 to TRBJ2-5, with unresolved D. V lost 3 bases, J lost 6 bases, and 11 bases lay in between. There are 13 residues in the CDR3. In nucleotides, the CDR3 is TGTGCCAGCAGTTTGGGTGTGATGAAGACCCAGTACTTC. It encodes CASSLGVMKTQYF.

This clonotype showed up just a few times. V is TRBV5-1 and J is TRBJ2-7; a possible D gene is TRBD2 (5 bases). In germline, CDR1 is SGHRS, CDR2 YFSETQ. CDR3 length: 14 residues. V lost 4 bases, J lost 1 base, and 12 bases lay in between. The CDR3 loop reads CASSPGIGSYEQYF. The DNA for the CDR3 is TGCGCCAGCAGCCCCGGGATCGGATCCTACGAGCAGTACTTC.

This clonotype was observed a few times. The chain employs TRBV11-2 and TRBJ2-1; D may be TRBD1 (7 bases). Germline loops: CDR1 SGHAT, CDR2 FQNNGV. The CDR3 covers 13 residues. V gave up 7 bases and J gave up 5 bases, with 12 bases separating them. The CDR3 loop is CASTGGQNNEQFF. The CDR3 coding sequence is TGTGCCAGCACAGGGGGGCAAAACAATGAGCAGTTCTTC.

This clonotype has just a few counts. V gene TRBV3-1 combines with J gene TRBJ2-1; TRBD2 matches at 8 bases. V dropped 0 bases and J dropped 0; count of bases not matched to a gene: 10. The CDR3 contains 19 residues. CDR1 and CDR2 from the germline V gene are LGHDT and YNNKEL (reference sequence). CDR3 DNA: TGTGCCAGCAGCCAAGAATCGTCGGCTAGCGGGTTCTCCTACAATGAGCAGTTCTTC. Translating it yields CASSQESSASGFSYNEQFF.

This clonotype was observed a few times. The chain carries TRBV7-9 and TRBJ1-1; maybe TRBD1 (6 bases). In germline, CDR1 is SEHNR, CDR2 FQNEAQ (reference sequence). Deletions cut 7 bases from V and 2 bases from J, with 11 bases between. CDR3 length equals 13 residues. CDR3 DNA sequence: TGTGCCAGCAAGGGTGGGGGCAACACTGAAGCTTTCTTT. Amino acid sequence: CASKGGGNTEAFF. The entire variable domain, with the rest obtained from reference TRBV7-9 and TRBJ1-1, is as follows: DTGVSQNPRHKITKRGQNVTFRCDPISEHNRLYWYRQTLGQGPEFLTYFQNEAQLEKSRLLSDRFSAERPKGSFSTLEIQRTEQGDSAMYLCASKGGGNTEAFFGQGTRLTVV.